This T cell receptor (beta chain) was observed in a study of T cells after yellow fever vaccination. The overall study: Low-cell-number fractions underwent preparation using SMART-Seq v4 Ultra Low Input.

In making TCR cDNA, 5'RACE template switching added a universal primer site and UMIs to it. TCRdb reprocessed the 5' RACE reads via MiXCR and lists one record per CDR3 protein. This table has about 330,000 distinct CDR3 sequences, roughly 8.3% appearing once. For this clonotype: Its antigen is unknown.

This CDR3 contains 15 residues. The germline V and J ends were trimmed by 1 base and 2 bases, with 11 bases remaining between them. Germline V CDR1 and CDR2: MGHRA, YSYEKL. Findings of the study overall: Abundant bulk-population clonotypes could contaminate the FACS-sorted repertoires. The secondary response peaked faster, at day 5 versus 15, but was weaker.

This specimen consisted of PBMCs, obtained more than 40 days after the first yellow fever vaccination. V gene TRBV4-1 combines with J gene TRBJ1-2; D gene unclear. This TCR came from a man between 18 and 29 years old who received the YFV17D yellow fever vaccine. The CDR3 DNA follows: TGCGCCAGCAGCCAAGTGAAGTCCAGAAACTATGGCTACACCTTC. Protein sequence: CASSQVKSRNYGYTF.